These 15 T cell receptor beta chains share one sample of origin, sequenced in a study of cytomegalovirus exposure and HLA in healthy donors. In the PCR, 60 Vbeta and 13 Jbeta primers were used. The assay was immunoSEQ multiplex PCR, and TCRdb's table has in-frame clones only and misses some. This sample has roughly 100,000 clones; approximately 80% occur once, and the top ten carry 1.3%. The sequenced material came from PBMCs. These receptors were collected from a man aged 25-45 years in good health and CMV-seronegative.

The chain employs TRBV4-3 and TRBJ2-7, with TRBD2 matching over 7 bases. CDR1 is LGHNA, CDR2 YSLEER, per germline. The J segment lost 0 bases and the V segment lost 0 bases, leaving 2 bases of the junction unmatched. The length of the CDR3 is 15 residues. CDR3 sequence: CASSQEGGSSYEQYF. The CDR3 nucleotides are TGCGCCAGCAGCCAAGAGGGCGGGAGCTCCTACGAGCAGTACTTC.

This clone occurred once. This chain links TRBV10-3 with TRBJ2-1; perhaps TRBD2 as D (5 bases). V lost 6 bases and J lost 5, with 20 bases in between. The CDR3 covers 16 residues. The germline CDR1 and CDR2 sequences are ENHRY and SYGVKD. The CDR3 is CAISPQVAGLDNEQFF. The CDR3 DNA reads as TGTGCCATCAGCCCCCAGGTAGCCGGACTGGACAATGAGCAGTTCTTC.

The J gene is TRBJ1-2, the V gene TRBV7-9; a possible D gene is TRBD1 (6 bases). Germline assignment: CDR1 SEHNR and CDR2 FQNEAQ (reference sequence). The CDR3 covers 14 residues. V was trimmed by 4 bases and J by 3 bases, leaving 12 bases between them. The CDR3: CASSSGGGHYGYTF. In DNA form, the CDR3 reads TGTGCCAGCAGCTCTGGCGGGGGGCACTATGGCTACACCTTC.

The chain joins TRBV7-2 to TRBJ2-5; perhaps TRBD1 as D (6 bases). The J call may be faulty, since TRBJ2-7 better matches the DNA end. The CDR3 consists of 14 residues. CDR1 is SGHTA and CDR2 is FQGNSA in the germline V gene. CDR3 in amino acids: CASSPGVVSYEQYF. CDR3 coding DNA: TGTGCCAGCAGCCCAGGGGTAGTCTCCTACGAGCAGTACTTC.

This chain joins TRBV5-4 and TRBJ1-1; D ambiguous. V gave up 0 bases and J gave up 1 base, with 7 bases separating them. Germline V gene data show CDR1 as SGHNT and CDR2 as YYREEE (reference sequence). This CDR3 has 14 amino acids. The CDR3 is CASSLDPGNTEAFF. CDR3 nucleotide sequence: TGTGCCAGCAGCTTGGATCCAGGGAACACTGAAGCTTTCTTT.

CDR3 nucleotides: TGCAGCGTTGGGCCCTTGGGGCCTGGTTATGGAGCTAACTATGGCTACACCTTC. This gives the protein CSVGPLGPGYGANYGYTF. V and J are TRBV29-1 and TRBJ1-2, with a weak D call TRBD1 (5 bases). The CDR3 is made up of 18 amino acids. Germline-derived CDR1 and CDR2 are SQVTM and ANQGSEA. The V end was cut by 4 bases, the J end by 0 bases, with 24 bases between.

The V call is TRBV29-1, the J call TRBJ2-7, with TRBD2 matching over 10 bases. Per the germline V gene, CDR1 is SQVTM and CDR2 is ANQGSEA. With 4 bases clipped from V and 7 bases from J, the junction kept 7 bases outside the gene matches. This CDR3 comprises 13 residues. This CDR3 is CSVVGLAVGEQYF. The CDR3 DNA reads TGCAGCGTTGTCGGACTAGCGGTGGGGGAGCAGTACTTC.

The rearrangement links TRBV5-1 to TRBJ2-7, with 7 bases that match TRBD1. V lost 1 base, J lost 4 bases, and 2 bases stayed unmatched. CDR1 and CDR2 from the germline V gene are SGHRS and YFSETQ. The CDR3 is 13 residues long. In DNA form, the CDR3 reads TGCGCCAGCAGCTTGCCAGGGGGATACGAGCAGTACTTC. Translation gives CASSLPGGYEQYF.

The chain has TRBV9 and TRBJ2-1; 9 bases are shared with TRBD1. Trimming cost V 1 base and J 2 bases; bases outside gene matches: 1. The V gene's germline CDR1 is SGDLS and CDR2 YYNGEE. CDR3 length equals 15 residues. Here the CDR3 reads CASSVTGGTYNEQFF. The CDR3 region has the DNA TGTGCCAGCAGCGTAACAGGGGGCACCTACAATGAGCAGTTCTTC.

The rearrangement joins TRBV7-6 to TRBJ2-3, with 10 bases that match TRBD2. CDR1 is SGHVS and CDR2 is FNYEAQ in the germline V gene. V shed 5 bases and J 2 bases; nucleotides not matched to a gene: 10. This CDR3 contains 17 residues. The CDR3 region has the DNA TGTGCCAGCAGCCTCTCGAAAGCGGGGGGGTACACAGATACGCAGTATTTT. Translation: CASSLSKAGGYTDTQYF.

The chain recombines TRBV5-8 with TRBJ2-7; no definite D call. The germline V gene has CDR1 SGHTS and CDR2 YDEGEE. The CDR3 consists of 15 residues. Trimming left V 0 bases short and J 4 bases short, with 14 bases between. The CDR3 reads CASSLAGISRYEQYF. In DNA form, the CDR3 reads TGTGCCAGCAGCTTGGCGGGTATCAGTCGGTACGAGCAGTACTTC.

CDR3 amino acids: CASSLEFRDRTYEQYF. The CDR3 nucleotides are TGCGCCAGCAGCTTGGAATTCCGGGACAGGACCTACGAGCAGTACTTC. The chain couples TRBV5-1 to TRBJ2-7, with 8 bases that match TRBD1. Germline V gene lookup returns CDR1 SGHRS and CDR2 YFSETQ. The CDR3 sequence is 16 residues long. J was trimmed by 2 bases and V by 0 bases; bases with no gene match: 7.

The CDR3 coding sequence is TGTGCCAGCAGTGATCTAACAGATACGCAGTATTTT. It encodes CASSDLTDTQYF. The J gene is TRBJ2-3, the V gene TRBV2; D not resolved. CDR3 size: 12 residues. Between the trimmed V and J ends, which lost 3 bases and 3 bases, there was a span of 4 bases. Germline CDR1 is SNHLY and CDR2 is FYNNEI.

This clone showed up just once. V is TRBV4-1 and J is TRBJ2-3; 7 bases are a match to TRBD2. The CDR3 sequence is 20 residues long. Germline V gene data show CDR1 as MGHRA and CDR2 as YSYEKL. V lost 0 bases to trimming and J lost 1 base; unmatched junction nucleotides: 16. CDR3 sequence: CASSQEGRVGGYFGTDTQYF. For the CDR3, the DNA is TGCGCCAGCAGCCAAGAAGGAAGAGTGGGGGGGTATTTTGGCACAGATACGCAGTATTTT.

The chain is built from TRBV6-4 and TRBJ2-3, with unresolved D. CDR1 is MRHNA and CDR2 is SNTAGT in the germline V gene. V lost 2 bases, J lost 4 bases, and 10 bases lay in between. The CDR3 is 14 residues long. The CDR3 nucleotides read TGTGCCAGCAGTGACGGCGCAGGTCCAGATACGCAGTATTTT. This translates into CASSDGAGPDTQYF.